The 7 T cell receptor beta chains given below trace back to one sample, sequenced in a study of cytotoxic CD8 clonotypes in ibrutinib-treated CLL. Some clones are missing from TCRdb's copy, which holds only in-frame ones; the method was immunoSEQ multiplex PCR. The sample lists about 30,000 clones; less than 60% were seen once. Here the sequenced sample was PBMCs, taken before ibrutinib treatment. The receptors come from a human donor with chronic lymphocytic leukemia.

In this sample, this clone turned up a few times. The rearrangement uses TRBV15 and TRBJ2-5; D ambiguous. Trimming pared 1 base from V and 5 bases from J, leaving 2 bases between. This CDR3 comprises 11 residues. Per germline, CDR1 LNHNV and CDR2 YYDKDF (reference sequence). The CDR3 loop reads CATSRAETQYF. The DNA of the CDR3 is TGTGCCACCAGCAGAGCTGAGACCCAGTACTTC.

V is TRBV4-1 and J is TRBJ1-1; 7 positions agree with TRBD1. Unmatched junction bases numbered 7, after V lost 1 base and J lost 2 bases. Per the germline V gene, CDR1 is MGHRA and CDR2 is YSYEKL. The CDR3 totals 16 residues. The CDR3 DNA is TGCGCCAGCAGCCAAGGGACCTGGGACAGAAACACTGAAGCTTTCTTT. Residues: CASSQGTWDRNTEAFF.

The rearrangement uses TRBV5-1 and TRBJ1-2, with a tentative D call TRBD1 (5 bases). CDR3 length: 14 residues. Trimming removed 5 bases from V and 4 bases from J, with 15 bases in between. Germline V CDR1 and CDR2: SGHRS, YFSETQ. The CDR3 DNA reads TGCGCCAGCAGAGAGGCAGGGCAGATCTATGGCTACACCTTC. It encodes CASREAGQIYGYTF. The variable domain in full, completed from reference TRBV5-1 and TRBJ1-2, reads KAGVTQTPRYLIKTRGQQVTLSCSPISGHRSVSWYQQTPGQGLQFLFEYFSETQRNKGNFPGRFSGRQFSNSRSEMNVSTLELGDSALYLCASREAGQIYGYTFGSGTRLTVV.

CDR3 residues: CASSFTGSYEQYF. The CDR3 region has the DNA TGCGCCAGCAGCTTCACAGGGTCCTACGAGCAGTACTTC. This rearrangement joins TRBV4-1 to TRBJ2-7, with D possibly being TRBD1 (6 bases). V lost 5 bases and J lost 1, with 9 bases in between. In germline, CDR1 is MGHRA, CDR2 YSYEKL. The CDR3 has 13 amino acids.

This chain uses TRBV6-6 with TRBJ2-5; a possible D gene is TRBD2 (6 bases). Trimming stripped 0 bases from V and 5 bases from J, with 16 bases between. The CDR3 covers 16 residues. Germline CDR1 reads MNHNY; CDR2 reads SVGAGI (reference sequence). The CDR3 spells CASSYSNVGGGETQYF. DNA of the CDR3: TGTGCCAGCAGTTACTCGAATGTCGGGGGTGGGGAGACCCAGTACTTC.

V is TRBV19 and J is TRBJ1-4; 8 bases map to TRBD1. After removal of 4 bases from V and 4 bases from J, the junction contained 5 bases not matched to a gene. Per germline, CDR1 LNHDA and CDR2 SQIVND (reference sequence). This CDR3 region has 15 residues. The CDR3 is CASSTPTGVNEKLFF. The CDR3 DNA is TGTGCCAGTAGTACACCGACAGGGGTTAATGAAAAACTGTTTTTT.

This clone was observed a handful of times. The rearrangement uses TRBV2 and TRBJ1-5; no firm D call. V lost 2 bases to trimming and J lost 4 bases, with 9 bases between them. This CDR3 contains 14 residues. From germline, CDR1 is SNHLY and CDR2 FYNNEI. The DNA of the CDR3 is TGTGCCAGCAGTGAAAATGCCTGGAATCAGCCCCAGCATTTT. Protein: CASSENAWNQPQHF.